This T cell receptor beta chain emerged from a study of T cells in Graves' hyperthyroidism and ophthalmopathy. Background on the study: The blood sample was taken at first diagnosis, before treatment began.

Authors of the study amplified TCR beta CDR3 regions from RNA transcripts. The primer set for the first-round RT-PCR of the TCR CDR3 was HTBI. TCRdb passed the multiplex PCR reads through MiXCR, listing each CDR3 protein once. This sample carries hundreds of thousands of distinct CDR3 sequences, roughly 15% of them seen once, and the ten largest clones take about 4.5%. Study-wide results and limits: Also found in blood were most expanded thyroid clonotypes above 0.001.

This CDR3 has 12 amino acids. V was pared by 10 bases and J by 1 base, with 11 bases between. The germline V gene has CDR1 MNHEY and CDR2 SMNVEV (reference sequence). At least 3 on the Clinical Activity Score was recorded for ophthalmopathy patients, who also had NOSPECS grade at least 4 and duration under 3 months. Clinical symptoms, serum thyroxine and TRAb, thyroid ultrasound and orbital computed tomography together formed the diagnostic basis. Notes on this clonotype: Its specificity is not known.

The source of this sequence is a woman aged 40-49 years with Graves' ophthalmopathy. The chain recombines TRBV27 with TRBJ2-7; tentative D call: TRBD1 (6 bases). The source material was blood. The CDR3 DNA sequence: TGTGCCACCCGGGACATATCCTACGAGCAGTACTTC. This gives the protein CATRDISYEQYF.